This TCR beta chain was obtained from a study of T cell responses to AZD1222 COVID-19 vaccine. With 4 bases clipped from V and 9 bases from J, the junction kept 9 bases outside the gene matches. CDR1 is SGHAT, CDR2 FQDESV, per germline (reference sequence). The CDR3 is 15 amino acids. Whole-study findings and limits: Seropositive AZD1222 recipients at baseline numbered only five or six. Spike regions recognized by vaccine-associated CD4 TCRs spanned the protein, led by 160-218 and 743-854.

Clones were sequenced by immunoSEQ multiplex PCR, and TCRdb holds only the in-frame ones, with some missing. This sample carries about 84,000 clones, about 86% of them seen once, and the ten largest clones take 4.5% to 7%. Remarks on this clone: Its target is unknown.

This TCR came from an adult who received the AZD1222 COVID-19 vaccine. This rearrangement joins TRBV11-1 to TRBJ2-1; 10 bases are a match to TRBD2. Sequences were derived from peripheral blood, sampled 28 days after the second AZD1222 dose. CDR3 sequence (DNA): TGTGCCAGCAGCTGGACTAGCGGCCTAAGGATTGAGCAGTTCTTC. Amino acids: CASSWTSGLRIEQFF. The variable domain in full, completed from reference TRBV11-1 and TRBJ2-1, reads EAEVAQSPRYKITEKSQAVAFWCDPISGHATLYWYRQILGQGPELLVQFQDESVVDDSQLPKDRFSAERLKGVDSTLKIQPAELGDSAMYLCASSWTSGLRIEQFFGPGTRLTVL.